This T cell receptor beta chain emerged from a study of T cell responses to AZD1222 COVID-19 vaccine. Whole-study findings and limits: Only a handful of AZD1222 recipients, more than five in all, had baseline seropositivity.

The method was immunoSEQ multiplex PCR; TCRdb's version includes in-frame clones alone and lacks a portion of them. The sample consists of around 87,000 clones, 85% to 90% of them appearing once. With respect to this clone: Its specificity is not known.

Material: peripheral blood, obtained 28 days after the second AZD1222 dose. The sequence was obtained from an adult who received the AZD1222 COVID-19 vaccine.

CDR3 sequence (DNA): TGTGCCAGCAGTTGGGCAGGGGTCGACTATGGCTACACCTTC. Its translation is CASSWAGVDYGYTF. The V call is TRBV6-2 or TRBV6-3, the J call TRBJ1-2; D might be TRBD1 (6 bases). The germline CDR1 and CDR2 sequences are MNHEY and SVGEGT. V shed 4 bases and J shed 3 bases, with 12 bases lying between them. The CDR3 has 14 residues.